A selection of T cell receptor beta chains follows, all from one sample in a study of CD8 T cells in ankylosing spondylitis. One entry per CDR3 protein results from TCRdb running MiXCR on the 5' RACE reads. The sample yields 150,000 to 200,000 distinct CDR3 sequences, about a sixth seen once. The source material was blood, either unsorted or a sorted T cell fraction (not recorded which). Source of these receptors: a male donor with ankylosing spondylitis or in good health (not recorded which). Each CDR3 is given with its conserved first and last residue. Fields, in order: clone size, D gene, CDR3 length, J gene, V gene, CDR3 protein, CDR3 DNA. A D gene is named only where the DNA matches it firmly. Clone size is not always given. Where it is, it says once, few, many or a class for expanded clones.

many | TRBD2 | 14 | TRBJ2-5 | TRBV6-1 | CASSLSGREETQYF | TGTGCCAGCAGTCTAAGCGGGAGAGAAGAGACCCAGTACTTC
few | . | 14 | TRBJ1-4 | TRBV4-2 | CASSQGIATEKLFF | TGTGCCAGCAGCCAAGGCATCGCGACCGAAAAACTGTTTTTT
few | . | 15 | TRBJ2-7 | TRBV7-2 | CASSLDSTSLNEQYF | TGTGCCAGCAGCTTAGATTCCACCAGCCTCAACGAGCAGTACTTC
. | TRBD1 | 15 | TRBJ2-1 | TRBV18 | CASSTGANSYNEQFF | TGTGCCAGCTCAACAGGGGCCAACTCCTACAATGAGCAGTTCTTC
many | . | 15 | TRBJ2-7 | TRBV12-3/TRBV12-4 | CASSPLAVLAYEQYF | TGTGCCAGCTCACCTCTGGCTGTTCTAGCCTACGAGCAGTACTTC
many | TRBD1 | 14 | TRBJ2-3 | TRBV29-1 | CSQPAGQGLDTQYF | TGCAGCCAGCCGGCGGGACAGGGATTAGATACGCAGTATTTT
few | . | 14 | TRBJ1-5 | TRBV7-2 | CASSSEAANQPQHF | TGTGCCAGCAGCTCAGAGGCTGCGAATCAGCCCCAGCATTTT
many | . | 12 | TRBJ2-7 | TRBV7-8 | CASSLSGAEQYF | TGTGCCAGCAGCTTGTCGGGGGCCGAGCAGTACTTC
. | . | 16 | TRBJ2-1 | TRBV7-3 | CASSPTWGASYNEQFF | TGTGCCAGCAGCCCAACCTGGGGGGCCTCCTACAATGAGCAGTTCTTC
. | TRBD2 | 17 | TRBJ2-5 | TRBV5-1 | CASSLGTSGSVSETQYF | TGCGCCAGCAGCTTGGGGACTAGCGGGAGTGTATCTGAGACCCAGTACTTC
. | TRBD1 | 14 | TRBJ2-2 | TRBV5-6 | CASSSQGAAGELFF | TGTGCCAGCAGCTCACAGGGGGCCGCCGGGGAGCTGTTTTTT
few | TRBD2 | 15 | TRBJ2-7 | TRBV5-4 | CASTPSTGGEYEQYF | TGTGCCAGCACTCCGAGTACGGGAGGCGAATACGAGCAGTACTTC
. | . | 14 | TRBJ2-7 | TRBV5-1 | CASSLDTNSYEQYF | TGCGCCAGCAGCCTAGACACGAACTCCTACGAGCAGTACTTC
. | TRBD1 | 17 | TRBJ2-2 | TRBV7-8 | CASSLGGQGTTTGELFF | TGTGCCAGCAGCTTAGGGGGACAGGGTACGACCACCGGGGAGCTGTTTTTT
few | . | 13 | TRBJ2-3 | TRBV6-2/TRBV6-3 | CASSYVMGVTQYF | TGTGCCAGCAGTTACGTAATGGGGGTGACGCAGTATTTT
many | TRBD1 | 13 | TRBJ2-7 | TRBV29-1 | CSVVQGSSYEQYF | TGCAGCGTTGTACAGGGGAGCTCCTACGAGCAGTACTTC
. | TRBD2 | 16 | TRBJ2-7 | TRBV6-1 | CASSAETGTSVYEQYF | TGTGCCAGCAGTGCTGAAACCGGGACTAGCGTATACGAGCAGTACTTC
many | . | 13 | TRBJ1-1 | TRBV7-8 | CASSSLRGTEAFF | TGTGCCAGCAGCTCCCTTAGGGGGACTGAAGCTTTCTTT
many | TRBD1 | 14 | TRBJ1-2 | TRBV5-1 | CASSITGTGNGYTF | TGCGCCAGCAGCATCACCGGGACAGGGAATGGCTACACCTTC
. | TRBD1 | 14 | TRBJ2-2 | TRBV30 | CAWIPTGGIGELFF | TGTGCCTGGATTCCGACAGGGGGCATCGGGGAGCTGTTTTTT
. | . | 14 | TRBJ1-4 | TRBV6-2/TRBV6-3 | CASSYRPPGEKLFF | TGTGCCAGCAGTTATCGGCCCCCCGGGGAAAAACTGTTTTTT
few | TRBD2 | 14 | TRBJ2-1 | TRBV4-1 | CASSIPSGSSEQFF | TGCGCCAGCAGCATTCCTAGCGGGAGTTCTGAGCAGTTCTTC
few | . | 13 | TRBJ2-5 | TRBV7-2 | CASSFTYQETQYF | TGTGCCAGCAGCTTCACTTATCAAGAGACCCAGTACTTC
. | . | 11 | TRBJ2-5 | TRBV7-2 | CASSLHGTQYF | TGTGCCAGCAGCTTACACGGAACCCAGTACTTC
many | . | 12 | TRBJ2-1 | TRBV20-1 | CSAPRLLAGQFF | TGCAGTGCTCCCCGGTTACTAGCTGGGCAGTTCTTC
many | TRBD1 | 15 | TRBJ1-5 | TRBV5-1 | CASSTSGQGNQPQHF | TGCGCCAGCAGCACCTCCGGACAGGGCAATCAGCCCCAGCATTTT
many | . | 12 | TRBJ1-5 | TRBV3-1 | CASSQDTQPQHF | TGTGCCAGCAGCCAAGATACCCAGCCCCAGCATTTT
many | . | 13 | TRBJ2-2 | TRBV20-1 | CSVRTANTGELFF | TGCAGTGTACGGACGGCGAACACCGGGGAGCTGTTTTTT
many | . | 13 | TRBJ2-7 | TRBV12-3/TRBV12-4 | CASSFGPSYEQYF | TGTGCCAGCAGTTTTGGCCCATCCTACGAGCAGTACTTC
. | TRBD1 | 14 | TRBJ2-7 | TRBV12-3/TRBV12-4 | CASRQTGANYEQYF | TGTGCCAGCAGACAGACAGGGGCCAACTACGAGCAGTACTTC
. | TRBD2 | 14 | TRBJ2-1 | TRBV12-3/TRBV12-4 | CASSFLAETNEQFF | TGTGCCAGCAGTTTCCTAGCGGAAACGAATGAGCAGTTCTTC
. | . | 12 | TRBJ2-7 | TRBV20-1 | CSASGLDYEQYF | TGCAGTGCCTCCGGGTTAGACTACGAGCAGTACTTC
many | . | 14 | TRBJ2-2 | TRBV29-1 | CSVSGTSNTGELFF | TGCAGCGTTTCCGGGACATCGAACACCGGGGAGCTGTTTTTT
. | . | 14 | TRBJ2-7 | TRBV25-1 | CATRRAGREREQYF | TGTGCCACCCGACGGGCAGGGCGTGAGCGCGAGCAGTACTTC
. | . | 12 | TRBJ1-6 | TRBV7-9 | CASSLPNSPLHF | TGTGCCAGCAGCTTGCCCAATTCACCCCTCCACTTT
many | . | 12 | TRBJ2-7 | TRBV5-6 | CASSLTPTGQYF | TGTGCCAGCAGCTTGACCCCCACGGGGCAGTACTTC
. | . | 13 | TRBJ1-1 | TRBV27 | CASSLVYNTEAFF | TGTGCCAGCAGTTTAGTGTACAACACTGAAGCTTTCTTT
many | TRBD2 | 16 | TRBJ2-3 | TRBV5-1 | CASSLALAGVRDTQYF | TGCGCCAGCAGCTTGGCCCTAGCGGGAGTGCGAGATACGCAGTATTTT
few | . | 16 | TRBJ2-4 | TRBV12-3/TRBV12-4 | CASSLSSWGEENIQYF | TGTGCCAGCAGTTTGAGCAGTTGGGGGGAGGAAAACATTCAGTACTTC
many | TRBD2 | 14 | TRBJ2-7 | TRBV28 | CASSSWTSSYEQYF | TGTGCCAGCAGTTCGTGGACTAGCTCCTACGAGCAGTACTTC
many | . | 16 | TRBJ1-6 | TRBV20-1 | CSARGGDSSYNSPLHF | TGCAGTGCTAGAGGGGGGGATAGCTCCTATAATTCACCCCTCCACTTT
. | TRBD2 | 17 | TRBJ2-1 | TRBV20-1 | CCARVGLAGLGLNEQFF | TGCTGTGCTAGAGTTGGACTAGCGGGCCTAGGGCTCAATGAGCAGTTCTTC
. | TRBD1 | 15 | TRBJ1-1 | TRBV27 | CASSFSNDRAFEAFF | TGTGCCAGCAGTTTTTCTAATGACAGGGCCTTTGAAGCTTTCTTT
few | TRBD1 | 16 | TRBJ1-5 | TRBV7-9 | CASSSATGGSNQPQHF | TGTGCCAGCAGCTCCGCGACAGGGGGAAGCAATCAGCCCCAGCATTTT
. | . | 15 | TRBJ2-2 | TRBV24-1 | CATSDRGENTGELFF | TGTGCCACCAGTGACAGGGGAGAGAACACCGGGGAGCTGTTTTTT
few | TRBD1 | 15 | TRBJ2-2 | TRBV12-3/TRBV12-4 | CASSFSTGGFGELFF | TGTGCCAGCAGTTTTTCGACAGGGGGCTTCGGGGAGCTGTTTTTT
many | . | 12 | TRBJ1-2 | TRBV5-1 | CASSGGHYGYTF | TGCGCCAGCAGCGGGGGACACTATGGCTACACCTTC
. | . | 12 | TRBJ1-1 | TRBV29-1 | CSVADGNTEAFF | TGCAGCGTTGCGGACGGGAACACTGAAGCTTTCTTT
. | TRBD1 | 14 | TRBJ2-7 | TRBV19 | CASSPGQGAREQYF | TGTGCCAGTAGTCCCGGACAGGGGGCGCGGGAGCAGTACTTC
. | . | 14 | TRBJ2-1 | TRBV7-7 | CASSSGGTAKKQFF | TGTGCCAGCAGCTCCGGGGGGACAGCTAAAAAGCAGTTCTTC
many | . | 11 | TRBJ2-3 | TRBV5-1 | CATTVKDTQYF | TGCGCCACCACGGTGAAAGATACGCAGTATTTT
many | TRBD1 | 16 | TRBJ2-1 | TRBV9 | CASSAGLGQGYNEQFF | TGTGCCAGCAGCGCCGGCCTTGGACAGGGATACAATGAGCAGTTCTTC
many | TRBD2 | 13 | TRBJ2-7 | TRBV30 | CACDSGSSYEQYF | TGTGCCTGTGACAGCGGGAGCTCCTACGAGCAGTACTTC